This T cell receptor (beta chain) was sequenced for a study of cytomegalovirus exposure and HLA in healthy donors. The CDR3 totals 17 residues. Germline lookup yields CDR1 SGHTA and CDR2 FQGTGA. V lost 5 bases and J lost 6; bases outside the gene matches: 13. PCR involved 60 Vbeta and 13 Jbeta primers. Generated by immunoSEQ multiplex PCR, the TCRdb table keeps only in-frame clones and is missing some. This sample has about 140,000 clones, with more than 70% found just once. V usage is TRBV7-3 and J usage is TRBJ1-2; 12 bases are a match to TRBD1. This receptor was identified in a man aged 40-50 years in good health and CMV-seronegative. The sequenced sample was PBMCs. CDR3: CASSPTGTGGRGDGYTF. The CDR3 DNA reads as TGTGCCAGCAGCCCGACCGGGACAGGGGGCCGTGGCGATGGCTACACCTTC.